This entry concerns a single TCR beta chain. Its matching antigen is unknown. Assay used: immunoSEQ multiplex PCR; TCRdb lists only in-frame clones, some missing. Seen here are about 320,000 clones, around four fifths observed once, and the top ten hold 2% to 2.5%. The data originate from a study of Ad26.COV2.S vaccination and SARS-CoV-2 variants. Study information: Ad26.COV2.S was injected intramuscularly once or twice, 56 days apart. Study-wide results and caveats: Placebo recipients showed lower spike-specific TCR breadth than vaccinees. An underestimation of total T cell responses may have resulted from the TCR breadth and depth analyses.

The sample's treatment: approximately 18 received Ad26.COV2.S at low or high dose, single or two shots; roughly five received placebo; per-sample allocation not given. Repertoires come from day 63 after the first vaccine or placebo injection. The donor's status was that of an adult aged 18-55 years in Boston. Germline V gives CDR1 SNHLY, CDR2 FYNNEI. The junction had 12 bases not matched to a gene; V was cut back by 6 bases and J by 7 bases. The CDR3 spans 16 residues. This sequence was found in a person between 18 and 60 years old who received the Ad26.COV2.S COVID-19 vaccine or a placebo. The material sequenced was peripheral blood, taken in a trial of Ad26.COV2.S vaccine versus placebo. The chain couples TRBV2 to TRBJ2-3, with 11 bases aligning to TRBD2. This chain's CDR3 is CASSQSSGGRSNTQYF. For the CDR3, the DNA is TGTGCCAGCAGCCAGTCTAGCGGGGGGCGTTCGAATACGCAGTATTTT.